This T cell receptor (beta chain) was sequenced for a study of T cells in Graves' hyperthyroidism and ophthalmopathy. Points from the study as a whole: A model of 13 V-J features distinguished ophthalmopathy from stable hyperthyroidism.

Diagnosis of hyperthyroidism was new in patients aged 18 to 65, and its duration was under 2 months. Sample collection date corresponds to first hyperthyroidism diagnosis, prior to any ophthalmopathy symptoms. TCR beta CDR3 regions were amplified from RNA. The HTBI primer set drove a first-round RT-PCR of the TCR CDR3. TCRdb used MiXCR to reprocess the multiplex PCR reads, holding one entry per CDR3 protein. The sample consists of over 250,000 distinct CDR3 sequences, less than 30% of them appearing once. Germline CDR1 reads LNHNV; CDR2 reads YYDKDF (reference sequence). V dropped 3 bases and J dropped 2 bases, with 10 bases sitting between them. This CDR3 is 14 amino acids long. This clonotype has at least ten counts. Its antigen is not identified.

V usage is TRBV15 and J usage is TRBJ1-2; perhaps TRBD1 as D (6 bases). Input material: blood. This sequence originates from a middle-aged man with Graves' hyperthyroidism that later progressed to Graves' ophthalmopathy. This CDR3 reads CATSSGQFNYGYTF. The CDR3 DNA follows: TGTGCCACCAGCAGCGGACAGTTCAACTATGGCTACACCTTC.